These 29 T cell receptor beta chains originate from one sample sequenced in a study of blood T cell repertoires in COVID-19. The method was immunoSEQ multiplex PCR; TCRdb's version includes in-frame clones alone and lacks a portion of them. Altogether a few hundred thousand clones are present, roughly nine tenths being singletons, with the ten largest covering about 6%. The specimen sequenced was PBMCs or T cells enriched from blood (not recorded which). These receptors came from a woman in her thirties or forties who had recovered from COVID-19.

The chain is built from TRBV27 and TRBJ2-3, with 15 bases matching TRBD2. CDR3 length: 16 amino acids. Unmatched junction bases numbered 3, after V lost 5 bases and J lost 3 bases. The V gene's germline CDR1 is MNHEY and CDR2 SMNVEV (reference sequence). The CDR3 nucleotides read TGTGCCAGCAGTCCTGGACTAGCGGGAGGGACAGATACGCAGTATTTT. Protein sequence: CASSPGLAGGTDTQYF.

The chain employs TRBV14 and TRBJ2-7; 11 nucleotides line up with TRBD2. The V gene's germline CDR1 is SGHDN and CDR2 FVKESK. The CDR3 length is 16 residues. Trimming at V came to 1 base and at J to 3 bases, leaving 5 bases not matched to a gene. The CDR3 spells CASSQGLAGTIYEQYF. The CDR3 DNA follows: TGTGCCAGCAGCCAAGGACTAGCGGGAACAATCTACGAGCAGTACTTC.

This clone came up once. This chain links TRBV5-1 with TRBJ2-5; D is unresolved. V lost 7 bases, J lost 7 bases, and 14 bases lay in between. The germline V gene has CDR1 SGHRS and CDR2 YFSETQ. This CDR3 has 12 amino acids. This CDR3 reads CASQGGFGTQYF. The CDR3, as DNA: TGCGCCAGCCAAGGCGGATTTGGGACCCAGTACTTC.

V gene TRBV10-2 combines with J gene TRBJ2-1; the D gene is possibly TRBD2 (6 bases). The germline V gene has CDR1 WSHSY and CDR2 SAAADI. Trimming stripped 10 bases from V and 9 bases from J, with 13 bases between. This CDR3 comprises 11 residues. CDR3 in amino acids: CATGGLAEQFF. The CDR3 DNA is TGCGCCACCGGAGGGTTGGCTGAGCAGTTCTTC.

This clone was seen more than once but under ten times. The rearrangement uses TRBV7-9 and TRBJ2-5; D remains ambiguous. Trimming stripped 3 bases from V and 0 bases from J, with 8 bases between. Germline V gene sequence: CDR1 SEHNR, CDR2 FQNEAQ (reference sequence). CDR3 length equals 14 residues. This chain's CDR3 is CASSFSLNQETQYF. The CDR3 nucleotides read TGTGCCAGCAGCTTTTCACTAAACCAAGAGACCCAGTACTTC.

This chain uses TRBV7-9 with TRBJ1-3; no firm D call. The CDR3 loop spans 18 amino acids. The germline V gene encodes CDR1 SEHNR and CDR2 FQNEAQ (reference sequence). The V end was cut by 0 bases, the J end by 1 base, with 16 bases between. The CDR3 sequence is CASSLARPGWESGNTIYF. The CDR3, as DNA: TGTGCCAGCAGCTTAGCGCGTCCGGGCTGGGAGTCTGGAAACACCATATATTTT.

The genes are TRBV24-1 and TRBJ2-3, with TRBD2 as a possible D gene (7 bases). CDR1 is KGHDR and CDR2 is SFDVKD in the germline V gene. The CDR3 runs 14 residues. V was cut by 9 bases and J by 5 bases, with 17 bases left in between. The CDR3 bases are TGTGCCACCGGGGGGGCGATCGAAAAAGATACGCAGTATTTT. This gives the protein CATGGAIEKDTQYF.

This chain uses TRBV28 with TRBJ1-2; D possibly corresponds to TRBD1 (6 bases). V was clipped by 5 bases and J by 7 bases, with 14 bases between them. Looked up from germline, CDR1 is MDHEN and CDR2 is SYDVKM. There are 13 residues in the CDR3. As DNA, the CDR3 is TGTGCCAGCAGTGCACGGGGGGGCGTTGGCTACACCTTC. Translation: CASSARGGVGYTF.

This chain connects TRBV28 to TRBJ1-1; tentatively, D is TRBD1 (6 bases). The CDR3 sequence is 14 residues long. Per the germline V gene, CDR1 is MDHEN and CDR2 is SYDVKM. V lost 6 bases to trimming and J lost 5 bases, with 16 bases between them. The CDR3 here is CASSLGHPRTEAFF. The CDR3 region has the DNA TGTGCCAGCAGCCTGGGACACCCGAGGACTGAAGCTTTCTTT.

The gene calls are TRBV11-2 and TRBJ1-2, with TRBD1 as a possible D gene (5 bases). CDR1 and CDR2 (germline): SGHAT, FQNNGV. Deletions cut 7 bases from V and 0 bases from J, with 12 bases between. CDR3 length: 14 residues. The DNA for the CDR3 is TGTGCCAGCAAATCTGACAGTTCTAACTATGGCTACACCTTC. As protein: CASKSDSSNYGYTF.

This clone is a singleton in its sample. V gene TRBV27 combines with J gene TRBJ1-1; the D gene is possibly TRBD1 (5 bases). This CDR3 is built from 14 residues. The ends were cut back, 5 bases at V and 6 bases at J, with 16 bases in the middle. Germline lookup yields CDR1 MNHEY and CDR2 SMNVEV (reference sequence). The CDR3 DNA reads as TGTGCCAGCAGTCGGGAGGGGTTTGTACCTGAAGCTTTCTTT. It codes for CASSREGFVPEAFF.

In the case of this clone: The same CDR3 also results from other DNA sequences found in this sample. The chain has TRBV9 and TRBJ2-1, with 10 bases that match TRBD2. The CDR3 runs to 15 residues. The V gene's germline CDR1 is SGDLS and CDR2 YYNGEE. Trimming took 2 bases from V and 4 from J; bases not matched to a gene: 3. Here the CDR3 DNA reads TGTGCCAGCAGCGTTACTAGCGGGACGTACAATGAGCAGTTCTTC. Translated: CASSVTSGTYNEQFF.

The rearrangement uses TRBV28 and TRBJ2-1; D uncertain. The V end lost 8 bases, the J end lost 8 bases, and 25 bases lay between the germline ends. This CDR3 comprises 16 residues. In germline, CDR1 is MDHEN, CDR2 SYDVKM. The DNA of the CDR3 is TGTGCCAGCTTCTCCGCGTTGGGCTTCAATCAGGATGAGCAGTTCTTC. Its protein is CASFSALGFNQDEQFF.

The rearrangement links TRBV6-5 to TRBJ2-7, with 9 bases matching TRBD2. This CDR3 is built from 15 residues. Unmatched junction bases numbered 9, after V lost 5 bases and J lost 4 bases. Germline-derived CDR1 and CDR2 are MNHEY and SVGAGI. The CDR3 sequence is CASSKEGSGSYEQYF. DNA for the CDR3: TGTGCCAGCAGTAAGGAGGGTAGCGGGAGTTACGAGCAGTACTTC.

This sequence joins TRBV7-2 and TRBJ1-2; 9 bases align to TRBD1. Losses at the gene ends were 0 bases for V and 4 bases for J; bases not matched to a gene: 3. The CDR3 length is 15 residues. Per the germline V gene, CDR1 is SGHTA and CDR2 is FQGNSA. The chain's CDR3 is CASSLAGQGAYGYTF. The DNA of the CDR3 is TGTGCCAGCAGCTTAGCGGGACAGGGTGCCTATGGCTACACCTTC.

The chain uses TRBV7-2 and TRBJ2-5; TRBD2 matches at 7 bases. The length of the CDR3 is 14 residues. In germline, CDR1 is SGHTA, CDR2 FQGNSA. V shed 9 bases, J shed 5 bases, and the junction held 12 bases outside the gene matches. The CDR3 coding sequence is TGTGCCAGTCGAAGGGAGGGCCCATGGGAGACCCAGTACTTC. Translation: CASRREGPWETQYF.

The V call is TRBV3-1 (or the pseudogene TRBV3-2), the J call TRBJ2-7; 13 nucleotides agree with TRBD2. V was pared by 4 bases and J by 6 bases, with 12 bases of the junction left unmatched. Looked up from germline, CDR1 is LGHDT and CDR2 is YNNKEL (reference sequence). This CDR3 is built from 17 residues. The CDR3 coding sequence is TGTGCCAGCAGCCCCATGGCACTAGCGGGAGGGCCCTCCGAGCAGTACTTC. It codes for CASSPMALAGGPSEQYF.

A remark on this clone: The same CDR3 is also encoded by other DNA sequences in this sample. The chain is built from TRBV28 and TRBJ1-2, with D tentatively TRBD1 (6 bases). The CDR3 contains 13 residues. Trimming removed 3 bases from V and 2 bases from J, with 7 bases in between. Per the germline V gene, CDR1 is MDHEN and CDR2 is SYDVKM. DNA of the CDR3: TGTGCCAGCAGTTTGAGGGGGAACTATGGCTACACCTTC. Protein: CASSLRGNYGYTF.

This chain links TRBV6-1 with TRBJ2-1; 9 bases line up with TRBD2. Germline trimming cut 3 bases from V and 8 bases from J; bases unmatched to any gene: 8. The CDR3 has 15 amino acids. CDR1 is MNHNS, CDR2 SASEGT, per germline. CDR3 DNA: TGTGCCAGCAGTGATGCGGGAGGGCCGGCGGATGAGCAGTTCTTC. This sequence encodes CASSDAGGPADEQFF.

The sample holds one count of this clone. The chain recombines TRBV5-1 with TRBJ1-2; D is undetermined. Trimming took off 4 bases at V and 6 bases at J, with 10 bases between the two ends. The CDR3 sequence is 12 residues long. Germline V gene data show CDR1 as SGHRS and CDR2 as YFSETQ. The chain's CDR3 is CASSVVGDGYTF. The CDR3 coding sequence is TGCGCCAGCAGCGTCGTCGGGGATGGCTACACCTTC.

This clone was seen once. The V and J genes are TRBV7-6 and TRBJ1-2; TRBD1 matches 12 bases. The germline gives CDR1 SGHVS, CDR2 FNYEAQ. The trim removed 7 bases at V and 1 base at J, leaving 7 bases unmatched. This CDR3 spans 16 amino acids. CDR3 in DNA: TGTGCCAGCATAAGGGACAGGGGGCCTTTTAACTATGGCTACACCTTC. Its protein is CASIRDRGPFNYGYTF. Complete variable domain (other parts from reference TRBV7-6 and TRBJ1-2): GAGVSQSPRYKVTKRGQDVALRCDPISGHVSLYWYRQALGQGPEFLTYFNYEAQQDKSGLPNDRFSAERPEGSISTLTIQRTEQRDSAMYRCASIRDRGPFNYGYTFGSGTRLTVV.

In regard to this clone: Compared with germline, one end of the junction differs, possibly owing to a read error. The CDR3 sequence: CASSLASGTPETQYF. The CDR3 DNA follows: TGTGCTAGCAGCTTAGCGAGCGGGACCCCAGAGACCCAGTACTTC. The rearrangement links TRBV7-7 to TRBJ2-5; 7 bases are a match to TRBD2. Per germline, CDR1 SSHAT and CDR2 FNYEAQ (reference sequence). This CDR3 is built from 15 residues.

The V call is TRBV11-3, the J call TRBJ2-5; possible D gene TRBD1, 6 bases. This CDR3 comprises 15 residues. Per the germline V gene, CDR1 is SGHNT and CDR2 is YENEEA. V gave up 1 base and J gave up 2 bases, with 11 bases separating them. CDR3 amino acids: CASSLGAQGQETQYF. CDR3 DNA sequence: TGTGCCAGCAGCTTAGGGGCGCAGGGGCAAGAGACCCAGTACTTC.

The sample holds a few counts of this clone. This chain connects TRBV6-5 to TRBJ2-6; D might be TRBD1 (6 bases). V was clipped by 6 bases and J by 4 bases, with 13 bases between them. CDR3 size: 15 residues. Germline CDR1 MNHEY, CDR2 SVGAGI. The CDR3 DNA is TGTGCCAGCAGGGCCCAGGGGTCAGGGGCCAACGTCCTGACTTTC. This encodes CASRAQGSGANVLTF.

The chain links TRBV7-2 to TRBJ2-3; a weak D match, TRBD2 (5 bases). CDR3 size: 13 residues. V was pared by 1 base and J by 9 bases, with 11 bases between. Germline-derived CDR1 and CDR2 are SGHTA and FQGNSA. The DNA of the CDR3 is TGTGCCAGCAGCTTAGACGGGGTACAGACGCAGTATTTT. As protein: CASSLDGVQTQYF.

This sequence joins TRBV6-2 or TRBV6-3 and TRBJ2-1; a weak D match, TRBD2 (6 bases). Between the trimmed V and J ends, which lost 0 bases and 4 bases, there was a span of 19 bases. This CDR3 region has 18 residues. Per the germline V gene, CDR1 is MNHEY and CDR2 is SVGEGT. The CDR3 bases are TGTGCCAGCAGTTACTCGATATCTTCAGGCCGGGAGTACAATGAGCAGTTCTTC. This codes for CASSYSISSGREYNEQFF.

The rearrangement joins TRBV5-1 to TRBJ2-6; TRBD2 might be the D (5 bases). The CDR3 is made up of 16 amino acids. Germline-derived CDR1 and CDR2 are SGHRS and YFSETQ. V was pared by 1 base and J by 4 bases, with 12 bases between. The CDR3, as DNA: TGCGCCAGCAGCTTGCGGGGTTCGGCGGGGGCCAACGTCCTGACTTTC. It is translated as CASSLRGSAGANVLTF.

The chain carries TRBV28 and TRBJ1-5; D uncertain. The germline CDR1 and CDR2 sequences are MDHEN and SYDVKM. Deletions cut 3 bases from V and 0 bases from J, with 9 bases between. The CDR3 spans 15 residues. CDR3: CASSLADYSNQPQHF. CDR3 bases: TGTGCCAGCAGTTTGGCAGACTATAGCAATCAGCCCCAGCATTTT.

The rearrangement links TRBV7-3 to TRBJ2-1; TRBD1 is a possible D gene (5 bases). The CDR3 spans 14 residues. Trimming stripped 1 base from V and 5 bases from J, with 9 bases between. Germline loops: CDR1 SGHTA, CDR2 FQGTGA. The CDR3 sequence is CASSLSVTDNEQFF. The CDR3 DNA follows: TGTGCCAGCAGCTTAAGTGTGACAGACAATGAGCAGTTCTTC.